These 24 T cell receptor beta chains were all obtained from the same sample, sequenced in a study of monozygotic twins with inflammatory bowel disease. TCRdb reanalyzed the 5' RACE reads, giving one entry per CDR3 protein sequence and no DNA. There are 150,000 to 200,000 distinct CDR3 sequences in the sample, with 2.8% held by the top ten. Sequencing used blood. These receptors were taken from a human donor with ulcerative colitis or Crohn's disease, or a healthy co-twin of an affected twin (not recorded which).

V is TRBV6-6 and J is TRBJ2-4; checking the TCRdb D call of TRBD2 is not possible without DNA. Germline V gives CDR1 MNHNY, CDR2 SVGAGI (reference sequence). This CDR3 region has 12 residues. CDR3 loop: CASSYLAFIQYF.

The chain is built from TRBV5-1 and TRBJ1-1. Looked up from germline, CDR1 is SGHRS and CDR2 is YFSETQ. This CDR3 comprises 14 residues. CDR3 amino acids: CASKRQGVATEAFF. Filled out from reference TRBV5-1 and TRBJ1-1, the complete variable domain reads KAGVTQTPRYLIKTRGQQVTLSCSPISGHRSVSWYQQTPGQGLQFLFEYFSETQRNKGNFPGRFSGRQFSNSRSEMNVSTLELGDSALYLCASKRQGVATEAFFGQGTRLTVV.

Here the CDR3 reads CASSLTSGSALGEQFF. J is TRBJ2-1 and V is TRBV14; the D call of TRBD2 rests on TCRdb alone, since no DNA is present to check it. CDR3 length equals 16 residues. The germline V gene has CDR1 SGHDN and CDR2 FVKESK. Together with reference TRBV14 and TRBJ2-1, the CDR3 gives the full variable domain: EAGVTQFPSHSVIEKGQTVTLRCDPISGHDNLYWYRRVMGKEIKFLLHFVKESKQDESGMPNNRFLAERTGGTYSTLKVQPAELEDSGVYFCASSLTSGSALGEQFFGPGTRLTVL.

V is TRBV7-2 and J is TRBJ1-5; TCRdb's D gene call, TRBD1, goes unchecked for lack of DNA. The CDR3 extends over 14 amino acids. In germline, CDR1 is SGHTA, CDR2 FQGNSA. The CDR3 here is CASSLGGVNQPQHF.

V gene TRBV21-1 combines with J gene TRBJ2-7; TCRdb's assignment of TRBD2 cannot be checked, as there is no DNA. TRBV21-1 is reported as a pseudogene. The length of the CDR3 is 17 residues. This CDR3 is CASINGTSGPSSYEQYF.

The V and J genes are TRBV28 and TRBJ1-1. Germline V gene data show CDR1 as MDHEN and CDR2 as SYDVKM. The CDR3 runs to 13 residues. This CDR3 is CASREMDAGKAFF.

The rearrangement joins TRBV5-1 to TRBJ1-2; TCRdb picks TRBD1, but there is no DNA to check that call. The CDR3 runs 15 residues. CDR1 and CDR2 from the germline V gene are SGHRS and YFSETQ. CDR3: CASSLTTEGAYGYTF. Full variable domain (missing parts from reference TRBV5-1 and TRBJ1-2): KAGVTQTPRYLIKTRGQQVTLSCSPISGHRSVSWYQQTPGQGLQFLFEYFSETQRNKGNFPGRFSGRQFSNSRSEMNVSTLELGDSALYLCASSLTTEGAYGYTFGSGTRLTVV.

The gene calls are TRBV6-1 and TRBJ1-5. The germline V gene has CDR1 MNHNS and CDR2 SASEGT. This CDR3 is built from 15 residues. The CDR3 loop is CASRKGRRSNQPQHF.

The chain is built from TRBV27 and TRBJ2-7; TCRdb reports TRBD2, a call that lacks DNA to check it against. The CDR3 sequence is 17 residues long. Germline assignment: CDR1 MNHEY and CDR2 SMNVEV (reference sequence). The CDR3: CASSSPGLAGGSYEQYF.

The chain employs TRBV5-1 and TRBJ2-7; the D call of TRBD1 rests on TCRdb alone, since no DNA is present to check it. This CDR3 contains 15 residues. Germline values: CDR1 SGHRS, CDR2 YFSETQ. The CDR3: CASSPQGQASYEQYF.

The V gene is TRBV7-3, the J gene TRBJ2-3. The CDR3 runs 14 residues. The germline CDR1 and CDR2 sequences are SGHTA and FQGTGA. CDR3 protein: CASSSTAGTDTQYF. The whole variable domain, filled in from reference TRBV7-3 and TRBJ2-3, reads GAGVSQTPSNKVTEKGKYVELRCDPISGHTALYWYRQSLGQGPEFLIYFQGTGAADDSGLPNDRFFAVRPEGSVSTLKIQRTERGDSAVYLCASSSTAGTDTQYFGPGTRLTVL.

This sequence joins TRBV30 and TRBJ2-1; TCRdb's D gene call, TRBD2, goes unchecked for lack of DNA. CDR1 is GTSNPN, CDR2 SVGIG, per germline (reference sequence). The CDR3 has 19 residues. CDR3 in amino acids: CAWSLRVGLAGLTHNEQFF.

V is TRBV12-3 or TRBV12-4 and J is TRBJ2-7. The CDR3 is made up of 11 amino acids. CDR3 in amino acids: CASSSKNWQYF.

This rearrangement joins TRBV27 to TRBJ2-1; TCRdb designates TRBD2, a call that cannot be tested without DNA. This CDR3 region has 17 residues. From germline, CDR1 is MNHEY and CDR2 SMNVEV (reference sequence). The CDR3 is CASSLSFGTSGRGEQFF.

This chain joins TRBV4-3 and TRBJ2-3. The germline gives CDR1 LGHNA, CDR2 YSLEER. The CDR3 is made up of 16 amino acids. The CDR3 loop is CASSQAKRSGTDTQYF.

This chain connects TRBV6-5 to TRBJ2-3; without DNA, the TCRdb call of TRBD2 cannot be checked. Germline V CDR1 and CDR2: MNHEY, SVGAGI. The CDR3 sequence is 15 residues long. CDR3 sequence reads: CASSYGTSVAHTQYF.

V gene TRBV5-1 combines with J gene TRBJ2-7; TCRdb returns TRBD1, unconfirmable since there is no DNA. CDR3 size: 14 residues. Germline-derived CDR1 and CDR2 are SGHRS and YFSETQ. The CDR3 reads CASRFQVRAYEQYF.

CDR3 protein: CASSDHRDAWTNEQYF. The chain carries TRBV2 and TRBJ2-7; TCRdb's D gene call, TRBD1, goes unchecked for lack of DNA. This CDR3 contains 16 residues. CDR1 is SNHLY, CDR2 FYNNEI, per germline.

The chain combines TRBV7-3 with TRBJ2-1; TCRdb picks TRBD2, but there is no DNA to check that call. The CDR3 has 15 amino acids. From germline, CDR1 is SGHTA and CDR2 FQGTGA. CDR3 sequence reads: CASSLMGGREGEQFF.

This chain connects TRBV7-2 to TRBJ2-1; TCRdb's assignment of TRBD1 cannot be checked, as there is no DNA. The germline V gene has CDR1 SGHTA and CDR2 FQGNSA. The CDR3 has 15 residues. CDR3 protein: CASSFQGTSYNEQFF.

CDR3 region: CASSLVRQTSGNTIYF. V is TRBV28 and J is TRBJ1-3. The germline V gene encodes CDR1 MDHEN and CDR2 SYDVKM. This CDR3 region has 16 residues.

The chain recombines TRBV19 with TRBJ1-1; with no DNA, the TCRdb D assignment of TRBD1 cannot be verified. The CDR3 is 15 amino acids. Germline V gene sequence: CDR1 LNHDA, CDR2 SQIVND (reference sequence). The CDR3 region is CASSIGAGVNTEAFF.

The CDR3 spells CATSAGAYGELFF. This chain connects TRBV24-1 to TRBJ2-2; TCRdb designates TRBD1, a call that cannot be tested without DNA. The CDR3 contains 13 residues. The germline gives CDR1 KGHDR, CDR2 SFDVKD.

The rearrangement uses TRBV7-3 and TRBJ2-5; TCRdb reports TRBD2, a call that lacks DNA to check it against. The CDR3 spans 13 residues. Looked up from germline, CDR1 is SGHTA and CDR2 is FQGTGA. This CDR3 is CASSSRTTETQYF.